This entry is about one T cell receptor (beta chain). The specificity of this receptor is unknown. No base-level quality is on record; no much larger clone is a single base apart. These data are taken from a study of cytomegalovirus exposure and HLA in healthy donors (dated by TCRdb to 2017 to 2019). Background for the entire study: In an earlier analysis of under 600 of the donors, about 260 Gb of sequence data and some 100 million unique TCR beta sequences from about 179 million T cells were reported. About 280 gigabases of sequencing data and 70 million to 100 million unique TCR sequences made up an early release that covered 640 HLA-typed donors. Of the approximately 400 genotyped donors, 65% to 90% fell in the genetic ancestry cluster associated with self-reported Caucasian donors. The aim of the study was to test whether cataloging public T cell receptors could identify signatures of past pathogen exposure. The study profiled the T cell repertoires of approximately 700 subjects by immunosequencing and related them to cytomegalovirus serostatus. Along with the roughly 610-subject first cohort, a separate validation cohort of more than 90 different subjects was used. To predict cytomegalovirus infection status, the study combined high-throughput TCR immunosequencing, statistical association of individual TCRs with disease status, and machine learning. A later analysis re-analyzed previously published TCR beta repertoires from roughly 630 donors and added high-resolution HLA genotyping to study TCR occurrence patterns. In the later analysis, no new phenotypic data were used to find candidate immune exposures; instead, reliance was placed on TCR beta sequences and their occurrence across donors. In an earlier analysis of over 550 of the donors, high-throughput TCR beta sequencing was used to judge whether each TCR beta V gene segment behaved as functional or pseudogenic. Alongside the repertoire data, information on donor age, sex, ethnicity and CMV serostatus was compiled. In a later genetic analysis, genome-wide SNP genotypes for about three fifths of the 666 donors were used, and that subset was treated as a discovery cohort. Every repertoire in the discovery cohort had been generated on one and the same sequencing platform. Both class I and class II loci were covered by HLA typing, at four-digit resolution. The number of typed donors differed by locus: 629-630 for A, B, C, DRB1 and DQB1; 500 to 550 for DQA1; approximately 600 for DPA1; and about 450 for DPB1. Roughly 5 DR-DQ haplotypes were treated as single units for association and clustering because of strong linkage in the cohort. Among some 410 genotyped donors of the cohort, an average of around 240,000 unique TCR beta nucleotide sequences were sequenced per donor, roughly a sixth of them non-productive.

Library method: the immunoSEQ multiplex PCR assay. The multiplex PCR relied on a mix of 60 forward primers for TCR Vbeta segments and 13 reverse primers for TCR Jbeta segments. Amplification of the CDR3 region of rearranged TCR beta genes was performed with a multiplex PCR assay on genomic DNA. The amplified TCR beta libraries were sequenced on the Illumina HiSeq System as 87-base-pair reads. The authors' analysis ran thus. In a later analysis, roughly 80 million unique TCR beta chains were counted across the approximately 640 repertoires, and roughly 10 million of these chains were shared by at least two donors. Raw reads were error-corrected and collapsed into unique sequences by a nearest-neighbor algorithm in which closely related sequences were merged to remove PCR and sequencing errors. Alignment of CDR3 sequences to IMGT reference sequences was used to assign V, D and J gene segments. Each retained sequence needed at least a six-nucleotide match to both a V gene segment and a J gene segment. Rearrangements were called productive when the CDR3 lacked stop codons and stayed in frame with V and J; all others were non-productive. Following IMGT convention, CDR3 was defined as the stretch from the second conserved V-encoded cysteine up to the conserved J-encoded phenylalanine. The earlier analysis of 500 to 750 of the donors excluded any sequence lacking an unambiguous match to a single V gene segment. In an earlier analysis of 587 of the donors, V segments were called functional above 56.7% productive rearrangements and were called segregating when the between-donor standard deviation exceeded 5%. A statistical classification framework was built for diagnosing cytomegalovirus status from the catalog of TCR beta chain sequences. V and J gene assignment, in a later analysis, came from comparing TCR nucleotide sequences with IMGT/GENE-DB human TR gene sequences. A later analysis assigned CDR3 sequences and most-parsimonious VDJ recombination scenarios with the TCRdist pipeline. In a later analysis, every TCR beta chain was defined by the combination of its CDR3 amino acid sequence and its V-gene family, and reads without a unique V-gene family were dropped. To address suspected cross-contamination and a sequencing artifact, a later analysis removed roughly 640 highly shared, low-generation-probability nucleotide sequences. In a later analysis, a clonal expansion index was calculated for each public chain from normalized within-repertoire ranks of inferred template counts. A later analysis computed generation probabilities with a VDJ recombination model fitted to out-of-frame rearrangements, and checked the results against IGoR. A later analysis scored TCR-TCR, TCR-HLA and TCR-CMV co-occurrence with hypergeometric tests, applying a repertoire-size bias correction to TCR pairs. False discovery rates were estimated in a later analysis by permuting HLA or CMV assignments 20 times. In a later analysis, co-occurring TCRs were grouped with DBSCAN, and TCRdist sequence similarity was added when clustering was performed within HLA-allele-positive subsets. Repertoires with fewer than 30,000 or more than 120,000 public chains, plus five repertoires with anomalous nucleotide sharing, were excluded from co-occurrence clustering. Drawn from immuneACCESS, this table holds only the in-frame rearrangements with V and J called that TCRdb kept. Clones are partly lost; checked studies trace under half to an unresolved V gene and leave the rest unexplained. V and J calls and clone size are copied from that table; D and trimming were computed from the DNA. The sample table holds some 97,000 clones, of which roughly three quarters were seen once. The ten largest clonotypes hold over 4% of the sample.

The cohort was made up of roughly 670 healthy bone marrow donors. At the time of sampling, every cohort member was nominally healthy, though immune exposures that went unrecorded were likely present. The donor tested CMV seropositive and was one of the 289 seropositive cohort members. A peripheral blood sample was provided by each donor, and peripheral blood mononuclear cells were used for TCR beta sequencing. The Qiagen DNeasy Blood Extraction Kit was used to extract genomic DNA from the blood cell samples. V lost 5 bases and J lost 7 bases, and the count of bases not matched to a germline gene is 4. The CDR3, from cysteine to phenylalanine, totals 14 residues. Only the CDR3 region is kept as DNA, spanning 42 bases read in frame from base 1. From a lookup of the germline V gene (reference sequence), CDR1 and CDR2 are MNHEY and SMNVEV. Results the study describes overall, beyond this receptor: A later analysis reported that several top co-occurrence clusters appeared linked to parvovirus B19, influenza, CMV and Epstein-Barr virus. When HLA alleles, especially DR and DQ, strongly co-occurred, TCR associations were difficult to assign to individual alleles. Broadly in line with IMGT annotations, most TCR beta V segments showed up in productive rearrangements about 87% or about 30% of the time in an earlier analysis of 450 to 750 of the donors. A later analysis found that most CMV-associated TCR beta chains appeared HLA-restricted, with HLA associations seemingly driven largely by CMV exposure. A later analysis found that TCR association rates varied across HLA loci, with DRB1 alleles showing the most associated TCRs and HLA-C alleles the fewest. At a false discovery rate of 0.05, a later analysis linked 16,951 TCR beta sequences to specific HLA alleles. In a later genetic analysis, a missense DCLRE1C variant was associated with V-gene and J-gene trimming of TCR beta chains, and the association was replicated in an independent cohort. A cluster of highly shared sequence variants was judged likely to be a technical artifact of the sequencing pipeline. Compared with the 666-donor mean, donors in an Asian-associated ancestry cluster had fewer N-insertions in productive TCRs, according to a later genetic analysis. Correlated functional status among segregating V segments might be attributable to linkage disequilibrium, but an unknown experimental factor could not be ruled out. In both the original and validation cohorts, the classifier was reported to diagnose cytomegalovirus status with high specificity and sensitivity. Because the 87-base-pair reads could not distinguish some IMGT-functional V segments, including TRBV6-2 and TRBV6-3, those segments were excluded. Sequencing depth was assumed to be roughly uniform across donors in the presence/absence analyses, though that assumption may not hold. According to the authors, the approach could potentially be generalized to other disease states and immunological phenotypes. The cohort was sequenced for TCR beta chains only, and without alpha or paired-chain data the features that could be detected were limited. In a later analysis, HLA-associated TCR beta chains were found to be more clonally expanded and to have lower generation probabilities than equally common non-associated chains. HLA typing was unavailable for some donors at each locus, so association tests used only the typed subset. The study gave a list of more than 150 TCR beta chains associated with cytomegalovirus. The only immune exposure information available for the cohort was CMV serostatus. Because counts were too low, roughly 16 rarely observed V segments, including chromosome 9 orphons, were excluded from the earlier analysis of fewer than 650 of the donors. While some public TCRs were present in many individuals, most TCR sequences turned up only very rarely across donors. In vitro tests confirmed that a few of the cytomegalovirus-associated TCR beta chains recognize cytomegalovirus antigens. A further reported finding was that TCR beta sequences accurately predicted the HLA-A and HLA-B alleles for most subjects in the first cohort.

The chain joins TRBV27 to TRBJ1-6; TRBD1 lines up with 8 middle nucleotides. What was sequenced was PBMCs. This TCR came from a female donor in good health and CMV-seropositive. The CDR3 is CASSRQGSNSPLHF. The nucleotides read TGTGCCAGCAGTCGACAGGGGAGCAATTCACCCCTCCACTTT.